Below are 28 T cell receptor beta chains sequenced from a single sample in a study of cytomegalovirus exposure and HLA in healthy donors. PCR employed 60 Vbeta and 13 Jbeta primers. Only in-frame clones appear in the TCRdb table, and some are missing; sequencing was by immunoSEQ multiplex PCR. The sample shows some 72,000 clones, and about 0.83% sits with its ten largest clones. Sequenced sample: PBMCs. The receptors shown here come from a boy aged 5-17 years in good health and CMV-seronegative.

The chain joins TRBV27 to TRBJ1-2, with a weak D call TRBD1 (5 bases). There are 14 residues in the CDR3. Trimming stripped 0 bases from V and 3 bases from J, with 8 bases between. CDR1 is MNHEY, CDR2 SMNVEV, per germline (reference sequence). The CDR3 nucleotides are TGTGCCAGCAGTTTATCGGCAGGGTACTATGGCTACACCTTC. Translating gives CASSLSAGYYGYTF.

The chain recombines TRBV7-2 with TRBJ2-3; 9 bases line up with TRBD2. Germline CDR1 SGHTA, CDR2 FQGNSA. CDR3 size: 16 residues. J gave up 3 bases and V 5 bases, and 9 bases lay outside the gene matches. Written as DNA, the CDR3 is TGTGCCAGCAGCCAAAATAGCGGGAGAGAAACAGATACGCAGTATTTT. Translated: CASSQNSGRETDTQYF.

V usage is TRBV18 and J usage is TRBJ1-1; no clear D gene. This CDR3 comprises 14 residues. Per germline, CDR1 KGHSH and CDR2 LQKENI. V was cut by 1 base and J by 1 base, with 7 bases left in between. The CDR3 reads CASSPRTENTEAFF. Written as DNA, the CDR3 is TGTGCCAGCTCACCACGTACAGAGAACACTGAAGCTTTCTTT.

The chain links TRBV4-1 to TRBJ1-2, with 7 bases matching TRBD1. Germline V lookup: CDR1 MGHRA, CDR2 YSYEKL. The CDR3 runs to 16 residues. V lost 4 bases, J lost 0 bases, and 8 bases stayed unmatched. CDR3 residues: CASSRDPGQTNYGYTF. DNA of the CDR3: TGCGCCAGCAGCCGGGATCCGGGACAGACTAACTATGGCTACACCTTC.

The V gene is TRBV25-1, the J gene TRBJ1-1; 7 bases map to TRBD1. Germline lookup yields CDR1 MGHDK and CDR2 SYGVNS. After removal of 2 bases from V and 4 bases from J, the junction contained 1 base not matched to a gene. The CDR3 is 13 residues long. The CDR3 region has the DNA TGTGCCAGCAGTGAAACAGGGGCCACTGAAGCTTTCTTT. Protein product: CASSETGATEAFF.

V usage is TRBV30 and J usage is TRBJ2-1, with TRBD1 identical over 9 bases. The germline CDR1 and CDR2 sequences are GTSNPN and SVGIG (reference sequence). J gave up 6 bases and V 6 bases, and 9 bases lay outside the gene matches. The CDR3 is 14 residues long. The CDR3, as DNA: TGTGCCTGCGGGACAGGGCAACCGTTCAATGAGCAGTTCTTC. This codes for CACGTGQPFNEQFF.

The chain uses TRBV7-9 and TRBJ2-3, with 15 bases lining up with TRBD2. This CDR3 has 17 amino acids. Germline lookup yields CDR1 SEHNR and CDR2 FQNEAQ (reference sequence). Unmatched junction bases numbered 6, after V lost 2 bases and J lost 6 bases. The DNA for the CDR3 is TGTGCCAGCAGCTTATTGGGACTAGCGGGAGGTACGGATACGCAGTATTTT. It yields the protein CASSLLGLAGGTDTQYF.

The J gene is TRBJ1-2, the V gene TRBV23-1; 9 positions agree with TRBD1. TRBV23-1 carries the ORF label, with uncertain function. The junction had 9 bases not matched to a gene; V was cut back by 4 bases and J by 0 bases. This CDR3 has 17 residues. The CDR3 sequence is CASSPTTGGDPNYGYTF. The DNA of the CDR3 is TGCGCCAGCAGTCCCACAACAGGGGGCGATCCTAACTATGGCTACACCTTC.

This chain uses TRBV5-4 with TRBJ2-5; TRBD2 matches 9 bases. This CDR3 spans 14 amino acids. V was pared by 0 bases and J by 3 bases, with 0 bases of the junction left unmatched. Per germline, CDR1 SGHNT and CDR2 YYREEE (reference sequence). Here the CDR3 DNA reads TGTGCCAGCAGCTTGGGGACTAGCGAAGAGACCCAGTACTTC. Its protein product is CASSLGTSEETQYF.

The CDR3 spells CASSLGQGDYGYTF. In DNA form, the CDR3 reads TGCGCCAGCAGCTTGGGACAGGGGGACTATGGCTACACCTTC. The chain has TRBV5-1 and TRBJ1-2; TRBD1 aligns across 9 bases. This CDR3 has 14 residues. The ends lost 0 bases at V and 3 bases at J; junction bases unmatched: 0. Germline V gene lookup returns CDR1 SGHRS and CDR2 YFSETQ.

The chain joins TRBV19 to TRBJ2-7; TRBD1 aligns across 8 bases. Germline loops: CDR1 LNHDA, CDR2 SQIVND (reference sequence). V shed 5 bases and J 4 bases; nucleotides not matched to a gene: 7. This CDR3 spans 14 amino acids. This CDR3 is CASSQQGVAYEQYF. The CDR3 coding sequence is TGTGCCAGTAGTCAACAGGGGGTCGCGTACGAGCAGTACTTC.

This sequence joins TRBV11-2 and TRBJ1-1; TRBD1 matches 8 bases. CDR3 size: 16 residues. Germline trimming cut 2 bases from V and 0 bases from J; bases unmatched to any gene: 5. CDR1 is SGHAT, CDR2 FQNNGV, per germline. CDR3 nucleotide sequence: TGTGCCAGCAGCTTAACCTGGACAGGGCTGAACACTGAAGCTTTCTTT. Protein product: CASSLTWTGLNTEAFF.

DNA of the CDR3: TGTGCCAGCAGCTCTATGGGGCTTACTGCGAACACCGGGGAGCTGTTTTTT. This gives the protein CASSSMGLTANTGELFF. The genes are TRBV5-4 and TRBJ2-2; TRBD1 is a possible D gene (5 bases). The CDR3 spans 17 residues. V lost 3 bases, J lost 0 bases, and 15 bases lay in between. Germline CDR1 reads SGHNT; CDR2 reads YYREEE (reference sequence). Full variable domain (outside the CDR3, taken from reference TRBV5-4 and TRBJ2-2): ETGVTQSPTHLIKTRGQQVTLRCSSQSGHNTVSWYQQALGQGPQFIFQYYREEENGRGNFPPRFSGLQFPNYSSELNVNALELDDSALYLCASSSMGLTANTGELFFGEGSRLTVL.

The chain carries TRBV7-2 and TRBJ2-7; 9 bases are a match to TRBD1. From germline, CDR1 is SGHTA and CDR2 FQGNSA. This CDR3 is built from 14 residues. Trimming took 5 bases from V and 3 from J; bases not matched to a gene: 5. This CDR3 reads CASSPDRGFYEQYF. As DNA, the CDR3 is TGTGCCAGCAGCCCAGACAGGGGGTTCTACGAGCAGTACTTC. Combining the CDR3 with reference TRBV7-2 and TRBJ2-7 gives the whole variable domain GAGVSQSPSNKVTEKGKDVELRCDPISGHTALYWYRQSLGQGLEFLIYFQGNSAPDKSGLPSDRFSAERTGGSVSTLTIQRTQQEDSAVYLCASSPDRGFYEQYFGPGTRLTVT.

The rearrangement links TRBV2 to TRBJ2-7; weak D call: TRBD1 (6 bases). Per germline, CDR1 SNHLY and CDR2 FYNNEI. V was cut by 6 bases and J by 3 bases, with 15 bases left in between. This CDR3 is built from 14 residues. The CDR3 spells CASSKGQGNYEQYF. The CDR3 coding sequence is TGTGCCAGCAGCAAAGGGCAGGGGAACTACGAGCAGTACTTC.

The V gene is TRBV6-1, the J gene TRBJ2-7; 11 bases line up with TRBD2. The CDR3 length is 15 residues. V shed 4 bases, J shed 0 bases, and the junction held 2 bases outside the gene matches. Germline-derived CDR1 and CDR2 are MNHNS and SASEGT. The CDR3 region is CASSASGGSSYEQYF. CDR3 DNA sequence: TGTGCCAGCAGTGCTAGCGGGGGGTCCTCCTACGAGCAGTACTTC.

The V call is TRBV18, the J call TRBJ2-5; 8 positions agree with TRBD2. With 6 bases clipped from V and 7 bases from J, the junction kept 7 bases outside the gene matches. The CDR3 consists of 13 residues. Germline values: CDR1 KGHSH, CDR2 LQKENI. The CDR3 spells CASSRTSSGTQYF. The CDR3 nucleotides read TGTGCCAGCTCCCGGACTAGCTCAGGGACCCAGTACTTC.

The chain joins TRBV7-9 to TRBJ1-2; D call uncertain. Looked up from germline, CDR1 is SEHNR and CDR2 is FQNEAQ (reference sequence). The CDR3 length is 15 residues. V gave up 1 base and J gave up 4 bases, with 13 bases separating them. CDR3 nucleotides: TGTGCCAGCAGCTTAGAGGGAGGGTTGACCTATGGCTACACCTTC. Translating gives CASSLEGGLTYGYTF.

This chain joins TRBV7-9 and TRBJ1-1; no reliable D call. V was shortened by 10 bases and J by 3 bases, with 12 bases between the two germline ends. Germline lookup yields CDR1 SEHNR and CDR2 FQNEAQ (reference sequence). This CDR3 is 12 amino acids long. The CDR3 is CATRKQDTEAFF. CDR3 bases: TGTGCCACCAGGAAGCAGGACACTGAAGCTTTCTTT.

The chain joins TRBV9 to TRBJ1-1; D is uncertain. V lost 4 bases and J lost 4, with 11 bases in between. Germline-derived CDR1 and CDR2 are SGDLS and YYNGEE. The CDR3 has 13 amino acids. This chain's CDR3 is CASSFSASTEAFF. In DNA form, the CDR3 reads TGTGCCAGCAGCTTTTCTGCGAGCACTGAAGCTTTCTTT.

This chain connects TRBV7-2 to TRBJ1-2; possible D gene TRBD1, 5 bases. The germline gives CDR1 SGHTA, CDR2 FQGNSA. V was shortened by 3 bases and J by 6 bases, with 11 bases between the two germline ends. This CDR3 spans 13 amino acids. The CDR3 sequence: CASSFFQGNGYTF. CDR3 bases: TGTGCCAGCAGCTTTTTTCAGGGTAATGGCTACACCTTC.

The rearrangement uses TRBV4-1 and TRBJ2-7; D call uncertain. Trimming removed 3 bases at V and 3 bases at J, with 9 bases between. The CDR3 is 13 amino acids. The germline V gene has CDR1 MGHRA and CDR2 YSYEKL. The DNA of the CDR3 is TGCGCCAGCAGCCAGCAACACTACTACGAGCAGTACTTC. Protein product: CASSQQHYYEQYF.

The chain links TRBV14 to TRBJ2-1; 11 bases are a match to TRBD2. The ends lost 1 base at V and 2 bases at J; junction bases unmatched: 4. CDR1 and CDR2 from the germline V gene are SGHDN and FVKESK. The CDR3 spans 17 residues. The CDR3 DNA reads TGTGCCAGCAGCCAAGGGGGACTAGCGGACCCCTACAATGAGCAGTTCTTC. Translated: CASSQGGLADPYNEQFF.

The genes are TRBV7-9 and TRBJ1-1, with a weak D call TRBD1 (5 bases). The CDR3 contains 13 residues. Trimming left V 7 bases short and J 4 bases short, with 13 bases between. Germline CDR1 SEHNR, CDR2 FQNEAQ (reference sequence). The CDR3 nucleotides are TGTGCCAGCACTGGACAAAGGCCCACTGAAGCTTTCTTT. Protein: CASTGQRPTEAFF.

The gene calls are TRBV29-1 and TRBJ2-4; 7 positions agree with TRBD2. Trimming at V came to 6 bases and at J to 10 bases, leaving 9 bases not matched to a gene. This CDR3 is built from 12 residues. CDR1 is SQVTM and CDR2 is ANQGSEA in the germline V gene. The CDR3 is CSVAPTGGIQYF. CDR3 coding DNA: TGCAGCGTCGCCCCGACGGGGGGAATTCAGTACTTC.

V usage is TRBV4-1 and J usage is TRBJ1-4, with 7 bases matching TRBD1. After removal of 6 bases from V and 4 bases from J, the junction contained 11 bases not matched to a gene. CDR1 MGHRA and CDR2 YSYEKL come from the germline V gene. The CDR3 length is 16 residues. CDR3 in DNA: TGCGCCAGCAGGGCAAGCTGGGGACAGTATAATGAAAAACTGTTTTTT. Translating gives CASRASWGQYNEKLFF.

V is TRBV30 and J is TRBJ1-5; 7 bases line up with TRBD1. CDR3 length: 16 residues. Trimming cost V 1 base and J 11 bases; bases outside gene matches: 17. Looked up from germline, CDR1 is GTSNPN and CDR2 is SVGIG (reference sequence). Here the CDR3 DNA reads TGTGCCTGGAGTGGCGACAGGGCGATTCAGCCCCTGACCCAGCATTTT. This gives the protein CAWSGDRAIQPLTQHF.

The chain links TRBV2 to TRBJ1-1, with 9 positions matching TRBD1. Germline V lookup: CDR1 SNHLY, CDR2 FYNNEI. This CDR3 contains 13 residues. V lost 6 bases and J lost 7; bases outside the gene matches: 6. The CDR3 DNA sequence: TGTGCCAGCAGCGGACAGGGGTCGGGTGAAGCTTTCTTT. Protein product: CASSGQGSGEAFF.